This T cell receptor (beta chain) was found in a study of blood T cells in healthy people across ages. The use of a sample-barcoded 5' primer and a J-beta primer mix characterized a second PCR of roughly 7 to 12 cycles. TCRdb processed the 5' RACE reads anew with MiXCR; each CDR3 protein has one entry. The profile shows hundreds of thousands of distinct CDR3 sequences, around a fifth of them singletons. What was sequenced was blood. This sequence originates from a man aged 65-85 years in good health.

CDR3 protein: CASSLTGGLYGYTF. Written as DNA, the CDR3 is TGTGCCAGCAGCTTAACAGGGGGCCTCTATGGCTACACCTTC. The chain links TRBV7-9 to TRBJ1-2; 9 bases line up with TRBD1. CDR1 and CDR2 from the germline V gene are SEHNR and FQNEAQ (reference sequence). Germline trimming cut 2 bases from V and 4 bases from J; bases unmatched to any gene: 2. The CDR3 is 14 amino acids.